This paragraph covers one TCR beta chain sequence. Its antigen target is currently unknown. There are no base qualities to consult, and no much larger clone falls within one base. Based on the germline V gene, the CDR1 and CDR2 sequences are SGDLS and YYNGEE. The CDR3 contains 18 residues, cysteine and phenylalanine counted. Only the CDR3 DNA stays, 54 bases, in frame from base 1. Trimming removed 4 bases from V and 5 bases from J; the gene matches leave 15 bases unexplained. The immunoSEQ Assay was used to sequence TCR beta CDR3 regions from DNA. Processing in the source paper ran as follows. T cell density was computed as TCR beta template counts normalized to usable DNA estimated by amplifying housekeeping genes. The preseqR package was used to estimate richness by extrapolating to 400,000 templates for PBMC samples and to 120,000 templates for tissue samples. Clonality was defined as one minus Pielou's evenness. Tissue-enriched TCRs were identified by differential abundance testing using productive amino-acid clonotypes, minimum total count 5 and alpha 0.1. The Jaccard Index and the Morisita Overlap Index were used to measure how much the repertoires overlapped between compartments. GLIPH grouped TCR beta CDR3s together with public tetramer-defined viral CDR3s, and a viral motif had to include at least three viral sequences and show V-gene enrichment. In TCRdb, the immuneACCESS table is reduced to in-frame sequences with V and J assigned. These tables do not hold every clone; where another copy was compared, an unresolved V gene accounts for under half, and the others remain unexplained. V, J and clone size are those of that table, while D and trimming were read from the DNA. The sample table shows over 20,000 clones, and about 92% are seen once. Approximately 14% of the sample comes from the top ten.

These data originate in a study of T cells in localized non-small cell lung cancer (dated by TCRdb to the early 2020s). With regard to the full study: T cell repertoires of about 240 early-stage NSCLC patients were analyzed, with tumors being compared against uninvolved tumor-adjacent lungs. The cohort comprised some 240 treatment-naïve NSCLC patients with resected, localized lung tumors. NSCLC patients had a mean age of roughly 66 years, and 129 were male and some 98 female.

At diagnosis, peripheral blood, uninvolved tumor-adjacent lung and tumor were collected and were preserved as a mix of fresh-frozen and FFPE material. For TCR repertoire profiling, the blood samples were analyzed as peripheral blood mononuclear cells. Broader findings and caveats from the paper: Uninvolved tumor-adjacent lung showed the highest T cell clonality, higher than tumor, which suggests more focused antigenic responses in the uninvolved tumor-adjacent lung. Longer overall survival was associated with higher blood T cell density, whereas shorter survival was associated with higher adjacent-lung clonality. Of the top 100 tumor clones, a median of roughly 53 were detected in paired uninvolved adjacent lung; around 30 were also among that lung's top 100. Because the study design was exploratory, TCR variables were selected using unadjusted p-values without false-discovery rate correction. Because multi-region tumor sequencing was not done, intratumor heterogeneity could not be ruled out.

This sequence was found in a man aged 40-75 years with stage III squamous cell lung carcinoma. Sample: peripheral blood, taken before any cancer treatment. The V and J segments used are TRBV9 and TRBJ1-4, with 9 central nucleotides matching TRBD1. DNA sequence: TGTGCCAGCAGCCCCCGGGTAGCGGACAGGGGCGAGAATGAAAAACTGTTTTTT. The translation is CASSPRVADRGENEKLFF.